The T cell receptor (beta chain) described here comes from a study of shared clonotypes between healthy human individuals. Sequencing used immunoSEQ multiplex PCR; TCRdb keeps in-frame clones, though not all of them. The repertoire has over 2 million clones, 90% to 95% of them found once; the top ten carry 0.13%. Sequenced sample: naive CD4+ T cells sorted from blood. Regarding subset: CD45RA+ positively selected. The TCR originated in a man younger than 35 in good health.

This CDR3 is CAISQLTGDNEQYF. As DNA, the CDR3 is TGTGCCATCTCCCAATTGACAGGGGATAACGAGCAGTACTTC. The gene calls are TRBV10-3 and TRBJ2-7, with 8 bases aligning to TRBD1. V shed 8 bases and J 5 bases; nucleotides not matched to a gene: 11. The CDR3 is 14 amino acids. The V gene's germline CDR1 is ENHRY and CDR2 SYGVKD.